A single sample is the source of the 6 T cell receptor beta chains below, sequenced in a study of human versus mouse CDR3 diversity and MHC coevolution. Assay used: immunoSEQ multiplex PCR; TCRdb lists only in-frame clones, some missing. The sample consists of tens of thousands of clones, 85% to 95% of them appearing once. Sequencing was carried out using naive CD4+ T cells from blood. As for subset: CD45RO-negative CD62L-positive naive CD4 T cells. The source is a person between 60 and 69 years old in good health.

This chain uses TRBV7-7 with TRBJ2-3; perhaps TRBD1 as D (6 bases). CDR3 length equals 15 residues. V dropped 5 bases and J dropped 3 bases, with 15 bases sitting between them. Germline assignment: CDR1 SSHAT and CDR2 FNYEAQ (reference sequence). In DNA form, the CDR3 reads TGTGCCAGCAGCCCGGACAGCCCGGATACAGATACGCAGTATTTT. It specifies CASSPDSPDTDTQYF. The full variable domain, completed using reference TRBV7-7 and TRBJ2-3, is GAGVSQSPRYKVTKRGQDVTLRCDPISSHATLYWYQQALGQGPEFLTYFNYEAQPDKSGLPSDRFSAERPEGSISTLTIQRTEQRDSAMYRCASSPDSPDTDTQYFGPGTRLTVL.

The chain couples TRBV10-1 to TRBJ2-1, with a possible D match to TRBD1 (7 bases). Trimming left V 0 bases short and J 4 bases short, with 13 bases between. The CDR3 consists of 16 residues. Germline CDR1 WNHNN, CDR2 SYGVQD (reference sequence). The CDR3, as DNA: TGCGCCAGCAGTGAGTCGGGCGGGGACAGTTACAATGAGCAGTTCTTC. Amino acid sequence: CASSESGGDSYNEQFF.

The gene calls are TRBV9 and TRBJ1-1; 7 nucleotides match TRBD1. Looked up from germline, CDR1 is SGDLS and CDR2 is YYNGEE. V lost 6 bases, J lost 7 bases, and 12 bases stayed unmatched. The CDR3 loop spans 14 amino acids. The DNA of the CDR3 is TGTGCCAGCACCGAGGGAAGGGGGCGCGGTGAAGCTTTCTTT. Encoded protein: CASTEGRGRGEAFF.

The CDR3 sequence: CASSTPWDSGSRRELFF. The CDR3 DNA reads TGTGCCAGCAGCACCCCATGGGATAGCGGGAGCCGGAGGGAGCTGTTTTTT. The chain is built from TRBV7-8 and TRBJ2-2; 9 bases line up with TRBD2. CDR1 and CDR2 from the germline V gene are SGHVS and FQNEAQ. There are 17 residues in the CDR3. The J segment lost 9 bases and the V segment lost 5 bases, leaving 16 bases of the junction unmatched.

In this sample, this clone turned up once. The rearrangement joins TRBV6-1 to TRBJ1-2; D is undetermined. Germline V lookup: CDR1 MNHNS, CDR2 SASEGT. The V and J ends lost 2 bases and 7 bases respectively, with 14 bases between them. The CDR3 extends over 14 amino acids. The CDR3 protein is CASSEPRGVGGYTF. The CDR3 DNA follows: TGTGCCAGCAGTGAACCTCGGGGAGTCGGTGGCTACACCTTC.

The chain recombines TRBV15 with TRBJ1-1, with D possibly being TRBD1 (5 bases). Trimming stripped 1 base from V and 3 bases from J, with 18 bases between. Germline CDR1 LNHNV, CDR2 YYDKDF (reference sequence). The CDR3 sequence is 17 residues long. The CDR3 DNA is TGTGCCACCAGCAGAGCCTCCGGGGGTAGTAGGTACACTGAAGCTTTCTTT. Its translation is CATSRASGGSRYTEAFF. The full variable domain, rest sourced from reference TRBV15 and TRBJ1-1, is DAMVIQNPRYQVTQFGKPVTLSCSQTLNHNVMYWYQQKSSQAPKLLFHYYDKDFNNEADTPDNFQSRRPNTSFCFLDIRSPGLGDTAMYLCATSRASGGSRYTEAFFGQGTRLTVV.